This TCR beta chain was observed in a study of blood T cells in healthy people across ages. Study-wide results and limits: The percentage of naive T cells correlated strongly with TCR beta diversity.

This clonotype came up a few times. Its antigen is not known. The study recruited healthy Caucasian donors from Russia who were aged about 6 to 90. Isolated per sample were at least 6.5 million PBMCs. Combining a sample-barcoded 5' primer with a J-beta primer mix, a second PCR ran for roughly 7 to 11 cycles. Tagging of each cDNA molecule was performed by a template-switch adaptor with 12 random nucleotides. One entry per CDR3 protein, called by TCRdb with MiXCR from the 5' RACE reads. The sample lists 1.4 million to 1.5 million distinct CDR3 sequences, roughly 40% occurring once. This sequence was found in a woman under 30 in good health. Sequencing input: blood.

The CDR3 nucleotides read TGTGCTAGTGGTTTGTACGGTGGGAACTATGGCTACACCTTC. Protein product: CASGLYGGNYGYTF. The chain links TRBV12-5 to TRBJ1-2; no firm D call. Germline V gene lookup returns CDR1 LGHNT and CDR2 FRNRAP. CDR3 length equals 14 residues. Trimming shortened V by 2 bases and J by 2 bases, and 9 bases separated the two germline ends.